This T cell receptor (beta chain) appears in the sequencing data of a study of cytomegalovirus exposure and HLA in healthy donors. Study summary: HLA-typed donors were the source of about 85 million unique TCRs, which an early data release held.

On this clone itself: Its antigen is as yet unknown.

With 60 Vbeta and 13 Jbeta primers, the PCR was carried out. Data came from immunoSEQ multiplex PCR; TCRdb stores just in-frame clones and leaves some out. Here the sample spans around 170,000 clones, roughly 77% being singletons. General study points: A few chains tied to CMV proved CMV antigen-specific in vitro. Among TCR sequences, most were rare, though some public TCRs appeared in many donors.

The clonotype originates from a young woman in good health and CMV-seropositive. Sequencing was done on a sample of PBMCs.

The CDR3 coding sequence is TGTGCCAGCAGCTTAGCGGCCTGGGAGACCCAGTACTTC. This translates into CASSLAAWETQYF. This chain joins TRBV7-3 and TRBJ2-5; D is unresolved. The length of the CDR3 is 13 residues. Trimming cost V 2 bases and J 5 bases, with 9 bases left between them. The germline gives CDR1 SGHTA, CDR2 FQGTGA.